This TCR beta chain was obtained from a study of T cells in Graves' hyperthyroidism and ophthalmopathy. V lost 6 bases to trimming and J lost 1 base; unmatched junction nucleotides: 10. The V gene's germline CDR1 is DFQATT and CDR2 SNEGSKA (reference sequence). There are 15 residues in the CDR3. Investigators excluded patients with uncontrolled infection, other autoimmune disease, pregnancy or lactation. There were TCR beta CDR3 regions amplified from RNA transcripts. TCR CDR3 regions were first amplified by RT-PCR with HTBI primers. TCRdb analysed the multiplex PCR reads with MiXCR anew, one entry per CDR3 protein. The sample includes more than 550,000 distinct CDR3 sequences, less than 45% seen only once; the top ten take less than 9%.

The TCR originated in an adult man with Graves' disease, either hyperthyroidism or ophthalmopathy (not recorded which). Material for sequencing was peripheral blood or thyroid tissue (not recorded which). The genes are TRBV20-1 and TRBJ2-7; 9 nucleotides agree with TRBD1. The CDR3 sequence is CSANPGQGLSYEQYF. CDR3 nucleotide sequence: TGCAGTGCCAACCCGGGACAGGGACTTTCCTACGAGCAGTACTTC.